This TCR beta chain was obtained from a study of blood T cell repertoires in COVID-19 (TCRdb year 2020). Context from the whole study: Samples from collaborators originated in the United States, Italy and Spain and spanned both the acute and convalescent phases of COVID-19. The samples were drawn from the first 160 participants of the ongoing ImmuneRACE study and from 1,254 subjects provided by 6 global collaborators. A freely available public database, intended as a resource for researchers studying the immune response to SARS-CoV-2, is where the repertoires were released. Subjects who had been exposed to COVID-19, were actively infected with it, or had recovered from it provided the deeply sampled blood TCRbeta repertoires that made up the dataset. The sample metadata nearly always contained a de-identified subject ID, COVID-19 status, age in years and sex. The material from the prospective study consisted of cDNA or gDNA derived from T cells, B-cell-depleted T cells, or PBMCs. Where HLA class I and class II types were available, the types were taken from metadata supplied by the sample provider, not from assay-based typing. Findings and caveats that apply to the study as a whole: Clinical and demographic metadata were provided uncurated, with the amount varying by source and participant.

The immunoSEQ Assay, a bias-controlled multiplex PCR, was used to amplify TCRbeta CDR3 regions from genomic DNA. Per the authors' processing: The number of nucleated cells in each sample was estimated by amplification of reference gene primers within the assay. To quantify the absolute abundance of each unique TCRbeta CDR3 rearrangement, sequence reads were collapsed and filtered. For each sample, productive Simpson clonality was calculated as the square root of Simpson's diversity index across productive rearrangements. TCRdb stores this immuneACCESS table with in-frame sequences only. Part of the clones is absent; in the studies checked, under half of the shortfall reflects unresolved V genes, and no reason is known for the rest. V and J calls and clone size come straight from that table; D and trimming were deduced from the DNA. Present in this sample are 150,000 to 200,000 clones, around 85% of which were seen just once. The ten most abundant clones make up around an eighth of the sample.

Inclusive of the bounding cysteine and phenylalanine, the CDR3 is 14 residues long. Only the CDR3 DNA stays, 42 bases, in frame from base 1. V lost 6 bases and J lost 4 bases; the stretch between them is 13 bases long. Reading the germline V gene (reference sequence) gives CDR1 MNHEY and CDR2 SMNVEV. In the case of this clone: There is no known antigen for this receptor. Per-base qualities were not stored, and no clone one base away is much larger.

Samples from volunteer blood donors who had recovered from COVID-19 were contributed by a second Seattle source. Each collaborating institution followed its own protocols to collect whole blood in K2EDTA tubes. For TCRbeta analysis, collaborator samples were shipped as frozen whole blood, as isolated PBMCs, or as DNA extracted from either sample type. The chain is encoded by TRBV27 joined to TRBJ2-1, with no confident D gene call. Specimen: peripheral blood. The clonotype comes from a man aged 50-60 years who had recovered from COVID-19. The bases are TGTGCCAGCAGACGGAGTCCCACTTACAATGAGCAGTTCTTC. Translated, it reads CASRRSPTYNEQFF.